The rows below give T cell receptor beta chains drawn from one sample of a study of blood T cell repertoires in COVID-19. Some clones are missing from TCRdb's copy, which holds only in-frame ones; the method was immunoSEQ multiplex PCR. The data show 200,000 to 250,000 clones, more than 85% seen once. Sequenced input: peripheral blood. The receptors derive from a man aged 55 to 70 with acute or convalescent COVID-19. Both conserved end residues are part of each CDR3. The D gene is left open where the match is weak. The size field is filled for only some rows; it gives once, few, many or a size class.

v_gene	abundance	d_gene	j_gene	CDR3nt	CDR3aa
TRBV4-3	once	TRBD1	TRBJ1-2	TGCGCCAGCAGCCAAGAAAAGGGGACAGTCTTTAGGTATGGCTACACCTTC	CASSQEKGTVFRYGYTF
TRBV7-3	NA	TRBD2	TRBJ2-1	TGTGCCAGCAGCCCATGGCGAAGGTCTAGCGGGGGGCCTGGCAATGAGCAGTTCTTC	CASSPWRRSSGGPGNEQFF
TRBV5-1	NA	TRBD1	TRBJ1-1	TGCGCCAGCAGCTTGGGACAGGGTGGCGGCCACACTGAAGCTTTCTTT	CASSLGQGGGHTEAFF
TRBV19	NA	NA	TRBJ2-7	TGTGCCAGTAGGAAGAGCGACGGACTTTCCTACGAGCAGTACTTC	CASRKSDGLSYEQYF
TRBV6-5	few	TRBD1	TRBJ2-3	TGTGCCAGCAGTTACTTCAGGGGGCCATCTCGAGATACGCAGTATTTT	CASSYFRGPSRDTQYF
TRBV12-3/TRBV12-4	NA	NA	TRBJ1-3	TGTGCCAGCAGTTTCAGGGGAAACACCATATATTTT	CASSFRGNTIYF
TRBV28	NA	NA	TRBJ1-6	TGTGCCAGCAGTTTAGGGACATATAATTCACCCCTCCACTTT	CASSLGTYNSPLHF
TRBV6-6	NA	TRBD1	TRBJ1-1	TGTGCCAGCAGTTACACTCAGGGGGCCGGAAACACTGAAGCTTTCTTT	CASSYTQGAGNTEAFF
TRBV21-1	NA	NA	TRBJ2-7	TGTGCCACCCCCCGCGGAACAGGAGTTTTGAGAGAGCAGTACTTC	CATPRGTGVLREQYF
TRBV7-3	NA	TRBD1	TRBJ1-2	TGTGCCAGCAGCTGGGGTCCGGGACAGGGGGACTATGGCTACACCTTC	CASSWGPGQGDYGYTF
TRBV5-4	NA	NA	TRBJ2-5	TGTGCCAGCAGCTTGCCGGCGGCAGCTAGTGAAGAGACCCAGTACTTC	CASSLPAAASEETQYF
TRBV7-2	NA	NA	TRBJ2-5	TGTGCCAGCAGCCAAGGAGGGCAAGAGACCCAGTACTTC	CASSQGGQETQYF
TRBV6-1	NA	NA	TRBJ2-2	TGTGCCAGCAGTGAAGGGGGCCCCGGGGAGCTGTTTTTT	CASSEGGPGELFF
TRBV28	NA	NA	TRBJ2-7	TGTGCCAGCAGGCGCCCGACAGGCTACGAGCAGTACTTC	CASRRPTGYEQYF
TRBV6-5	few	NA	TRBJ2-3	TGTGCCAGCAGTTACGACAGTAGCACAGATACGCAGTATTTT	CASSYDSSTDTQYF
TRBV4-1	once	NA	TRBJ1-2	TGCGCCAGCAGCCCGGCCGGGGTGCGTGGCTACACCTTC	CASSPAGVRGYTF
TRBV12-5	once	TRBD2	TRBJ2-1	TGTGCTAGCAAGGGGGCAACGGGAACCGGGACTAGCGGAGCTAATGAGCAGTTCTTC	CASKGATGTGTSGANEQFF
TRBV29-1	NA	NA	TRBJ2-3	TGCAGCGTGCTTCGGGCTAGCTTTACTAGCACAGATACGCAGTATTTT	CSVLRASFTSTDTQYF
TRBV18	NA	NA	TRBJ1-3	TGTGCCAGCTCCCCCCTTGGAAACACCATATATTTT	CASSPLGNTIYF
TRBV6-4	NA	TRBD2	TRBJ2-3	TGTGCCAGCAGTCCCCTAGCGGGGGGCTACACAGATACGCAGTATTTT	CASSPLAGGYTDTQYF
TRBV3-1/TRBV3-2	once	NA	TRBJ2-7	TGTGCCAGCAGCCGAGTGCTGATGGAGAACTACGAGCAGTACTTC	CASSRVLMENYEQYF
TRBV6-4	many	TRBD2	TRBJ2-3	TGTGCCAGCAGTAGCGGGGGGGCCACAGATACGCAGTATTTT	CASSSGGATDTQYF
TRBV19	NA	NA	TRBJ1-3	TGTGCCAGTAGCCTCCCGGGGGCTGGAAACACCATATATTTT	CASSLPGAGNTIYF
TRBV29-1	NA	NA	TRBJ2-1	TGCAGCGTTGACGGGACAACAAGCTCCTACAATGAGCAGTTCTTC	CSVDGTTSSYNEQFF
TRBV15	NA	NA	TRBJ1-2	TGTGCCACCAGCAGAGGTACCGGGACTATTTTACCCCCTCGGGGCTACACCTTC	CATSRGTGTILPPRGYTF
TRBV19	NA	TRBD1	TRBJ2-4	TGTGCCAGTAGTACCCGGGACAGCCGGTGGGCCAAAAACATTCAGTACTTC	CASSTRDSRWAKNIQYF
TRBV7-8	NA	TRBD2	TRBJ2-2	TGTGCCAGCAGCCCCACGGGCGGGGGGCGACCCGGGGAGCTGTTTTTT	CASSPTGGGRPGELFF
TRBV15	NA	TRBD1	TRBJ1-2	TGTGCCACCAGCAGGGGACAGAACTCTAACTATGGCTACACCTTC	CATSRGQNSNYGYTF
TRBV5-1	few	NA	TRBJ2-1	TGCGCCAGCAGCTCGGAGGGGATCCCGAACAATGAGCAGTTCTTC	CASSSEGIPNNEQFF
TRBV5-6	NA	NA	TRBJ2-7	TGTGCCAGCAGCTTGTTCGGAGGGGCGCGTTACGAGCAGTACTTC	CASSLFGGARYEQYF
TRBV5-8	NA	NA	TRBJ2-1	TGTGCCAGCAGCTTGGGCCGAGGGGGTGAGCAGTTCTTC	CASSLGRGGEQFF
TRBV12-5	NA	NA	TRBJ1-1	TGTGCTAGTGGCCTGGGGAGGGCCGGGGTGAACACTGAAGCTTTCTTT	CASGLGRAGVNTEAFF
TRBV6-4	NA	NA	TRBJ1-2	TGTGCCAGCAGTGCCGGACAGTGGGACTATGGCTACACCTTC	CASSAGQWDYGYTF
TRBV6-1	NA	TRBD1	TRBJ2-1	TGTGCCAGCAGTGGTAGGACAGGGGGCTTCGAGGGCAATGAGCAGTTCTTC	CASSGRTGGFEGNEQFF
TRBV6-6	NA	TRBD2	TRBJ2-4	TGTGCCAGCAGTTCTAGCGGCGACATTCAGTACTTC	CASSSSGDIQYF
TRBV19	NA	TRBD1	TRBJ2-1	TGTGCCAGTAGGACAGGGGGCGATGAGCAGTTCTTC	CASRTGGDEQFF
TRBV13	NA	NA	TRBJ1-6	TGTGCCCCCGAGGGCAGGAGTAATTCACCCCTCCACTTT	CAPEGRSNSPLHF
TRBV5-1	NA	TRBD2	TRBJ2-3	TGCGCCAGCAGCACCACTACTAGCGGGGGACCCACAGATACGCAGTATTTT	CASSTTTSGGPTDTQYF
TRBV5-8	NA	TRBD1	TRBJ2-7	TGTGCCAGCAGCCTCTTGGGGACAGGGTCTCCCGGGGAGCAGTACTTC	CASSLLGTGSPGEQYF
TRBV5-6	NA	TRBD1	TRBJ2-7	TGTGCCAGCAGCAACTCCGGGACAGGGGGCGCCAAGCAGTACTTC	CASSNSGTGGAKQYF
TRBV4-3	NA	NA	TRBJ1-2	TGCGCCAGCAGTAATGGCCCCGGCGGGGCGCGGTATGGCTACACCTTC	CASSNGPGGARYGYTF
TRBV6-5	NA	TRBD1	TRBJ1-1	TGTGCCAGCAGTCGGCCGACAGGGCACACTGAAGCTTTCTTT	CASSRPTGHTEAFF
TRBV29-1	NA	TRBD1	TRBJ2-3	TGCAGCGCTCCGGGACAGGGGGCCAGAGATACGCAGTATTTT	CSAPGQGARDTQYF
TRBV2	once	NA	TRBJ1-4	TGTGCCAGCCGTCGGGGGACTGAAAAACTGTTTTTT	CASRRGTEKLFF
TRBV5-4	NA	NA	TRBJ1-1	TGTGCCAGCAGCTTGGATGTGGGGAGAAACACTGAAGCTTTCTTT	CASSLDVGRNTEAFF
TRBV7-3	NA	TRBD2	TRBJ2-3	TGTGCCAGCAGCCTGACTAGCGGCGATACGCAGTATTTT	CASSLTSGDTQYF
TRBV19	NA	TRBD1	TRBJ2-2	TGTGCCAGTAGGGGGGCAGGGGGCCACGGGGAGCTGTTTTTT	CASRGAGGHGELFF
TRBV28	NA	TRBD1	TRBJ1-4	TGTGCCAGCAGTTCAGCCCCCGGACAGGGTCCTCAAAAACTGTTTTTT	CASSSAPGQGPQKLFF
TRBV2	NA	TRBD1	TRBJ1-2	TGTGCCAGCAGTGCGCAACTAGGGACAGGGTTACTGGGCTACACCTTC	CASSAQLGTGLLGYTF
TRBV13	NA	NA	TRBJ2-1	TGTGCCAGCAGCTTAGAAGGAGGGAGCTCCTACAATGAGCAGTTCTTC	CASSLEGGSSYNEQFF